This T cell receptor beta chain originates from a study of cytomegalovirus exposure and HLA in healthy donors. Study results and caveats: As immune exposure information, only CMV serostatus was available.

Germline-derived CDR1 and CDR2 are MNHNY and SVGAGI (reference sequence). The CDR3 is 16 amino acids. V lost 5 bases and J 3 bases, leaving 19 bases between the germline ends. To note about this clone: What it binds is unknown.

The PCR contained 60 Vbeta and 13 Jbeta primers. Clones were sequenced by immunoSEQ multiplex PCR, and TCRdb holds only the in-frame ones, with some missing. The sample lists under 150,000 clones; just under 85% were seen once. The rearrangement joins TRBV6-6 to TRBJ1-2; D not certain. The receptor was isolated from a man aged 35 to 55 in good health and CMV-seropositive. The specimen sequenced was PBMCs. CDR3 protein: CASSRGNGLGDYGYTF. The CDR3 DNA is TGTGCCAGCAGTCGTGGCAACGGTCTCGGAGACTATGGCTACACCTTC.